The 25 T cell receptor beta chains below all came from one sample that was sequenced in a study of human T cells and chemical hapten exposure. The time point was: pre-sensitization, week 0. The treatment denotes: therapeutic diphenylcyclopropenone sensitization with weekly scalp DPC. In TCRdb, the RACE reads were re-called with MiXCR into one record per CDR3 protein. The data show under 300,000 distinct CDR3 sequences, with more than 6.5% seen just once and 2.3% held by the top ten. This material consisted of whole blood, taken in connection with sensitization to the hapten diphenylcyclopropenone (DPC). These receptors were collected from a woman in her forties with alopecia areata. Some clones in this sample may be carry-over from other donors' samples.

This clonotype occurred a few times. The chain links TRBV5-1 to TRBJ2-5, with 12 nucleotides matching TRBD2. Germline CDR1 SGHRS, CDR2 YFSETQ. V lost 3 bases and J lost 4; bases outside the gene matches: 4. CDR3 size: 15 residues. The CDR3 DNA reads TGCGCCAGCAGCTCCTCTAGCGGGAGGGGAGAGACCCAGTACTTC. Its translation is CASSSSSGRGETQYF.

The J gene is TRBJ2-1, the V gene TRBV6-2 or TRBV6-3; the match to TRBD2 covers 7 bases. The CDR3 covers 15 residues. The germline V gene has CDR1 MNHEY and CDR2 SVGEGT. V shed 5 bases, J shed 2 bases, and the junction held 6 bases outside the gene matches. CDR3 in amino acids: CASSQSSGPYNEQFF. The CDR3, as DNA: TGTGCCAGCAGTCAATCTAGCGGACCCTACAATGAGCAGTTCTTC.

The sample holds many counts of this clonotype. This chain connects TRBV15 to TRBJ2-5, with D possibly matching TRBD2 (7 bases). Trimming removed 8 bases from V and 4 bases from J, with 14 bases in between. The CDR3 loop spans 13 amino acids. Germline CDR1 and CDR2: LNHNV and YYDKDF (reference sequence). CDR3 sequence reads: CATQRRGRETQYF. The CDR3 bases are TGTGCCACCCAGAGGCGGGGGCGAGAGACCCAGTACTTC.

The chain recombines TRBV7-6 with TRBJ2-3; D is ambiguous. Trimming removed 7 bases from V and 8 bases from J, with 16 bases in between. The germline CDR1 and CDR2 sequences are SGHVS and FNYEAQ. The CDR3 contains 13 residues. CDR3 in DNA: TGTGCCAGCACCCGAGACTCGGGTTTTACGCAGTATTTT. It codes for CASTRDSGFTQYF.

This clonotype was detected only a few times. V is TRBV6-5 and J is TRBJ1-5, with D unresolved. From germline, CDR1 is MNHEY and CDR2 SVGAGI. This CDR3 comprises 14 residues. With 4 bases removed from V and 3 bases from J, the gap between germline ends came to 10 bases. CDR3 residues: CASSSAWANQPQHF. In DNA form, the CDR3 reads TGTGCCAGCAGTTCCGCGTGGGCCAATCAGCCCCAGCATTTT.

This clonotype came up a few times. The V call is TRBV20-1, the J call TRBJ2-4, with no clear D. CDR1 DFQATT and CDR2 SNEGSKA come from the germline V gene (reference sequence). CDR3 length equals 13 residues. The V end was cut by 6 bases, the J end by 1 base, with 10 bases between. CDR3 bases: TGCAGTGCGTGGTTGACGGCCAAAAACATTCAGTACTTC. Translation: CSAWLTAKNIQYF.

The table lists this clonotype with a few counts. V usage is TRBV6-2 or TRBV6-3 and J usage is TRBJ2-3; TRBD2 agrees at 9 bases. Germline V lookup: CDR1 MNHEY, CDR2 SVGEGT. The length of the CDR3 is 17 residues. V trimming: 2 bases; J trimming: 2 bases; junction bases outside the gene matches: 8. The CDR3 nucleotides are TGTGCCAGCAGTTACCGTTCTAGCGGGATTCCCACAGATACGCAGTATTTT. Its translation is CASSYRSSGIPTDTQYF.

The chain has TRBV6-1 and TRBJ2-1; TRBD2 matches 15 bases. The V segment lost 7 bases and the J segment 15 bases; nucleotides outside the gene matches: 10. In germline, CDR1 is MNHNS, CDR2 SASEGT. The CDR3 totals 14 residues. Here the CDR3 reads CASTGTSGRPPPFF. The CDR3 nucleotides are TGTGCCAGCACCGGGACTAGCGGGAGGCCTCCCCCGTTCTTC.

This clonotype was recorded a few times. The gene calls are TRBV7-9 and TRBJ2-3; 9 positions agree with TRBD1. The germline gives CDR1 SEHNR, CDR2 FQNEAQ (reference sequence). V shed 6 bases, J shed 2 bases, and the junction held 3 bases outside the gene matches. This CDR3 has 14 amino acids. The CDR3 loop reads CASRRQGVTDTQYF. The CDR3 DNA sequence: TGTGCCAGCAGACGACAGGGGGTCACAGATACGCAGTATTTT.

In this sample, this clonotype turned up a few times. The genes are TRBV5-5 and TRBJ2-7; D gene unclear. CDR3 length: 13 residues. The ends were cut back, 4 bases at V and 3 bases at J, with 11 bases in the middle. The V gene's germline CDR1 is SGHKS and CDR2 YYEKEE (reference sequence). The CDR3 DNA reads as TGTGCCAGCAGCCGTCCGGACCTCTACGAGCAGTACTTC. Its translation: CASSRPDLYEQYF. Looking up the rest from reference TRBV5-5 and TRBJ2-7 gives the full variable domain: DAGVTQSPTHLIKTRGQQVTLRCSPISGHKSVSWYQQVLGQGPQFIFQYYEKEERGRGNFPDRFSARQFPNYSSELNVNALLLGDSALYLCASSRPDLYEQYFGPGTRLTVT.

In this sample, this clonotype turned up a few times. The chain uses TRBV5-4 and TRBJ2-3; tentative D call: TRBD2 (6 bases). The CDR3 spans 14 residues. Per the germline V gene, CDR1 is SGHNT and CDR2 is YYREEE (reference sequence). Trimming cost V 0 bases and J 4 bases, with 9 bases left between them. DNA for the CDR3: TGTGCCAGCAGCTTGGCGGGAGATCCAGATACGCAGTATTTT. This gives the protein CASSLAGDPDTQYF.

The CDR3 sequence is CASSPSGILNEQFF. The CDR3 region has the DNA TGTGCCAGCAGTCCCAGCGGGATCCTCAATGAGCAGTTCTTC. V usage is TRBV28 and J usage is TRBJ2-1; 7 positions agree with TRBD2. Germline V gene data show CDR1 as MDHEN and CDR2 as SYDVKM. This CDR3 spans 14 amino acids. Losses at the gene ends were 5 bases for V and 6 bases for J; bases not matched to a gene: 7.

This clonotype was detected a few times. This chain links TRBV5-1 with TRBJ2-7, with 11 bases lining up with TRBD2. Trimming removed 3 bases from V and 7 bases from J; junction bases left unmatched: 9. CDR1 and CDR2 (germline): SGHRS, YFSETQ. This CDR3 comprises 15 residues. The CDR3 bases are TGCGCCAGCAGCTCATTAGCGGGAGGGCCCAGAGAGCAGTACTTC. Its translation: CASSSLAGGPREQYF.

The chain joins TRBV6-2 or TRBV6-3 to TRBJ2-3, with TRBD2 matching over 7 bases. Germline V gene sequence: CDR1 MNHEY, CDR2 SVGEGT. The CDR3 runs to 17 residues. V lost 2 bases, J lost 0 bases, and 8 bases stayed unmatched. The CDR3 DNA reads as TGTGCCAGCAGTTACGGTAGCGGGCAATATAGCACAGATACGCAGTATTTT. Translation gives CASSYGSGQYSTDTQYF.

This chain joins TRBV4-2 and TRBJ1-5, with TRBD1 matching over 10 bases. Germline assignment: CDR1 LGHNA and CDR2 YNFKEQ. This CDR3 is built from 13 residues. V shed 7 bases, J shed 4 bases, and the junction held 1 base outside the gene matches. The CDR3 loop reads CASKGQGNQPQHF. The CDR3 DNA is TGTGCCAGCAAGGGACAGGGGAATCAGCCCCAGCATTTT.

This clonotype was found a few times. The V gene is TRBV6-5, the J gene TRBJ2-3, with D tentatively TRBD2 (6 bases). The CDR3 extends over 14 amino acids. Trimming removed 2 bases at V and 3 bases at J, with 9 bases between. CDR1 MNHEY and CDR2 SVGAGI come from the germline V gene. CDR3 in DNA: TGTGCCAGCAGTTACGCTAGCGCGACAGATACGCAGTATTTT. Protein: CASSYASATDTQYF.

This clonotype was picked up many times. V gene TRBV13 combines with J gene TRBJ2-7, with a possible D match to TRBD1 (5 bases). This CDR3 spans 14 amino acids. The V end lost 4 bases, the J end lost 3 bases, and 13 bases lay between the germline ends. CDR1 PRHDT and CDR2 FYEKMQ come from the germline V gene (reference sequence). CDR3 DNA sequence: TGTGCCAGCAGCTCAATTGACAGATACTACGAGCAGTACTTC. Translated, it gives CASSSIDRYYEQYF.

This clonotype was counted a few times. The chain combines TRBV29-1 with TRBJ2-3; 10 nucleotides line up with TRBD1. Germline V gives CDR1 SQVTM, CDR2 ANQGSEA. This CDR3 spans 14 amino acids. V shed 7 bases and J 1 base; nucleotides not matched to a gene: 5. In nucleotides, the CDR3 is TGCAGCGCTACCGGGACAGGGGGCACAGATACGCAGTATTTT. It yields the protein CSATGTGGTDTQYF.

Many counts were recorded for this clonotype. J is TRBJ2-5 and V is TRBV3-1, with 9 bases aligning to TRBD2. Germline V CDR1 and CDR2: LGHDT, YNNKEL (reference sequence). J lost 4 bases, V lost 2 bases, and 17 bases had no gene match. The CDR3 is made up of 19 amino acids. CDR3 in amino acids: CASSQPSAPTSGEGETQYF. The CDR3 coding sequence is TGTGCCAGCAGCCAACCCTCTGCCCCGACTAGCGGAGAAGGAGAGACCCAGTACTTC.

This clonotype turned up a few times. The J gene is TRBJ1-3, the V gene TRBV4-1; D gene unclear. Germline V gene data show CDR1 as MGHRA and CDR2 as YSYEKL. V lost 3 bases to trimming and J lost 8 bases, with 14 bases between them. This CDR3 has 14 amino acids. The CDR3 region has the DNA TGCGCCAGCAGCCACGTAGGGCTGTCGGACACCATATATTTT. Translation gives CASSHVGLSDTIYF.

V usage is TRBV29-1 and J usage is TRBJ1-1; the D is unclear. There are 11 residues in the CDR3. Trimming left V 4 bases short and J 5 bases short, with 8 bases between. Germline assignment: CDR1 SQVTM and CDR2 ANQGSEA. The CDR3 loop reads CSVVGYTEAFF. CDR3 DNA: TGCAGCGTTGTGGGTTATACTGAAGCTTTCTTT.

Details on this clonotype: A much larger clone differs from this one at a single base, so this may be a read error. The chain joins TRBV27 to TRBJ1-2; D is unclear. The germline V gene encodes CDR1 MNHEY and CDR2 SMNVEV (reference sequence). This CDR3 has 16 residues. CDR3 in DNA: TGTGCCGGCAGTACGCGCCTGGCGTTACGTAACTATGGCTACACCTTC. It codes for CAGSTRLALRNYGYTF.

The chain combines TRBV7-6 with TRBJ2-2; 9 nucleotides match TRBD2. CDR3 size: 16 residues. Unmatched junction bases numbered 6, after V lost 1 base and J lost 6 bases. Germline V CDR1 and CDR2: SGHVS, FNYEAQ. The CDR3 protein is CASSLGGGRVAGELFF. CDR3 bases: TGTGCCAGCAGCTTAGGAGGCGGGAGGGTCGCCGGGGAGCTGTTTTTT.

This clonotype was seen a few times. The CDR3 reads CASSFSTSRNNEQFF. CDR3 coding DNA: TGCGCCAGCAGCTTTAGCACTAGCCGGAACAATGAGCAGTTCTTC. J is TRBJ2-1 and V is TRBV5-1; D might be TRBD2 (6 bases). The CDR3 has 15 amino acids. V dropped 2 bases and J dropped 5 bases, with 14 bases sitting between them. Looked up from germline, CDR1 is SGHRS and CDR2 is YFSETQ.

This clonotype was counted a few times. The chain is built from TRBV5-1 and TRBJ2-2, with 11 bases fitting TRBD1. This CDR3 spans 17 amino acids. Per germline, CDR1 SGHRS and CDR2 YFSETQ. The V and J ends lost 4 bases and 0 bases, in that order; junction bases with no gene match: 5. The CDR3 bases are TGCGCCAGCAGCCGGGACAGGGGGACCACGAACACCGGGGAGCTGTTTTTT. This gives the protein CASSRDRGTTNTGELFF.